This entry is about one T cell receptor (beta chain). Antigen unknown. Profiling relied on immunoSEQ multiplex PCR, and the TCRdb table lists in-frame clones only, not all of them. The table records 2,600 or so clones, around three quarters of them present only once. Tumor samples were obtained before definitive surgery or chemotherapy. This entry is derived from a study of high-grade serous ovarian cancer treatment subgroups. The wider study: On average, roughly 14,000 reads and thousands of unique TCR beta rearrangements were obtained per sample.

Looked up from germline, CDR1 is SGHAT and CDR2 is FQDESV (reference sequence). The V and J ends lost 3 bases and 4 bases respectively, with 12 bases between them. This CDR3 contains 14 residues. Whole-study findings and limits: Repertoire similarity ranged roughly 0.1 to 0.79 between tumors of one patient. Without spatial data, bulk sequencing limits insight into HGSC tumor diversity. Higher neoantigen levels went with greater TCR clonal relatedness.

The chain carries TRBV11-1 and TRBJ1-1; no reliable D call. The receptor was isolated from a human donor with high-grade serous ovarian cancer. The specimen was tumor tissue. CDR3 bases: TGTGCCAGCAGCTTGCGGAATTCGGGCACTGAAGCTTTCTTT. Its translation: CASSLRNSGTEAFF. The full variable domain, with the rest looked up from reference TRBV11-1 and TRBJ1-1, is EAEVAQSPRYKITEKSQAVAFWCDPISGHATLYWYRQILGQGPELLVQFQDESVVDDSQLPKDRFSAERLKGVDSTLKIQPAELGDSAMYLCASSLRNSGTEAFFGQGTRLTVV.